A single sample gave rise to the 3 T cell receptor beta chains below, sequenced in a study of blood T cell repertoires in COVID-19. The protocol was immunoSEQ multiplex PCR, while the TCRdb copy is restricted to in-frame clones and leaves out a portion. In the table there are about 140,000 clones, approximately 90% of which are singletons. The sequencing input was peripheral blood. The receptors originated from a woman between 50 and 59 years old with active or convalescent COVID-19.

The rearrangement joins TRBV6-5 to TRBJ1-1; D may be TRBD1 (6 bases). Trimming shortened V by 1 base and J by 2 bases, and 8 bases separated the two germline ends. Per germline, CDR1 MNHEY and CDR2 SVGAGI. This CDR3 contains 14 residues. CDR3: CASSYWGHNTEAFF. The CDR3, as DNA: TGTGCCAGCAGTTACTGGGGACATAACACTGAAGCTTTCTTT.

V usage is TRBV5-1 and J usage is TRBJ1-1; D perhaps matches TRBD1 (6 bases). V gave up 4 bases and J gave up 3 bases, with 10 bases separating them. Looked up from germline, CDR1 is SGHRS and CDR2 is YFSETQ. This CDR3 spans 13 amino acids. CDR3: CASSQQGYTEAFF. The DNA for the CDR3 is TGCGCCAGCAGCCAACAGGGATACACTGAAGCTTTCTTT.

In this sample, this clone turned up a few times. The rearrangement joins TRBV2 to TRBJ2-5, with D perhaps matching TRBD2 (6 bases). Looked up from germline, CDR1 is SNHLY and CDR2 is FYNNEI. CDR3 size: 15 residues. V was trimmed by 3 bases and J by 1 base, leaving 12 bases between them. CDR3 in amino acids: CASSDGGRSQETQYF. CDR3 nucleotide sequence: TGTGCCAGCAGTGATGGGGGGAGATCCCAAGAGACCCAGTACTTC.